This T cell receptor (beta chain) was identified during a study of early T cells in non-severe SARS-CoV-2 infection. Study in general: The chains were unpaired, and the sequenced material was bulk RNA from unsorted whole blood. Overall study results and limits: Missing private and CD4 specificities, VDJdb matching favored anti-spike CD8 responses.

There are a few counts of this clonotype. The antigen remains undetermined. Individual cDNA molecules carried attached unique molecular identifiers. MiXCR was run by TCRdb on the 5' RACE reads, yielding one entry per CDR3 protein. Counted here are approximately 70,000 distinct CDR3 sequences, 10% to 15% occurring once; the ten biggest clones make up 15% to 17%. The CDR3 totals 13 residues. Germline values: CDR1 SGHRS, CDR2 YFSETQ. The germline V and J ends were trimmed by 3 bases and 8 bases, with 12 bases remaining between them. Sequenced material: whole blood, taken at baseline. This clonotype was sampled from an adult who was a healthcare worker with PCR-confirmed SARS-CoV-2 infection or an uninfected control (not recorded which). The donor label of this sample is uncertain. The chain couples TRBV5-1 to TRBJ2-1, with a weak D call TRBD2 (6 bases). The CDR3 DNA is TGCGCCAGCAGCTCGACTAGTCCCGATGAGCAGTTCTTC. It is translated as CASSSTSPDEQFF.